Below are 29 T cell receptor beta chains sequenced from a single sample in a study of blood T cell repertoires in COVID-19. The repertoire was sequenced with immunoSEQ multiplex PCR; TCRdb's copy has only in-frame clones and lacks some. The table records about 400,000 clones, roughly 87% of them present only once. What was sequenced was PBMCs or T cells enriched from blood (not recorded which). These receptors originate from a woman aged 40-49 years with acute COVID-19.

The gene calls are TRBV5-1 and TRBJ1-3; TRBD1 is a possible D gene (5 bases). Trimming removed 5 bases at V and 3 bases at J, with 15 bases between. Germline loops: CDR1 SGHRS, CDR2 YFSETQ. The CDR3 is made up of 15 amino acids. The CDR3: CASSLTSRVGNTIYF. As DNA, the CDR3 is TGCGCCAGCAGTTTGACCAGCAGGGTTGGAAACACCATATATTTT.

The chain is built from TRBV11-2 and TRBJ2-3; 8 bases line up with TRBD2. CDR1 and CDR2 (germline): SGHAT, FQNNGV. V was pared by 1 base and J by 1 base, with 4 bases of the junction left unmatched. The length of the CDR3 is 16 residues. The CDR3 region is CASSLGLAGRTDTQYF. As DNA, the CDR3 is TGTGCCAGCAGCTTAGGGCTAGCGGGCCGCACAGATACGCAGTATTTT.

The chain combines TRBV4-1 with TRBJ2-1; TRBD2 agrees at 7 bases. Looked up from germline, CDR1 is MGHRA and CDR2 is YSYEKL. This CDR3 is 20 amino acids long. J was trimmed by 0 bases and V by 1 base; bases with no gene match: 15. The CDR3 bases are TGCGCCAGCAGCCAAGTTAGGCCTTTAAAGCTAGCGGCCTCCTACAATGAGCAGTTCTTC. It specifies CASSQVRPLKLAASYNEQFF.

The chain employs TRBV4-2 and TRBJ2-2, with TRBD2 matching over 10 bases. Germline values: CDR1 LGHNA, CDR2 YNFKEQ. Trimming took 0 bases from V and 5 from J; bases not matched to a gene: 9. This CDR3 is built from 18 residues. The DNA of the CDR3 is TGTGCCAGCAGCCAAGAAATGAGGAGCGGGGGGGCAACCGGGGAGCTGTTTTTT. This gives the protein CASSQEMRSGGATGELFF.

V is TRBV6-9 and J is TRBJ1-2; D not certain. Between the trimmed V and J ends, which lost 2 bases and 7 bases, there was a span of 11 bases. CDR3 length equals 13 residues. From germline, CDR1 is MNHGY and CDR2 SVAAGI. The CDR3 spells CASSYSRVSGYTF. In DNA, the CDR3 is TGTGCCAGCAGTTATAGTCGCGTAAGTGGCTACACCTTC.

This clone was seen a few times. The V call is TRBV4-2, the J call TRBJ2-5; D is perhaps TRBD2 (7 bases). Germline V gives CDR1 LGHNA, CDR2 YNFKEQ. The CDR3 covers 17 residues. V was cut by 0 bases and J by 7 bases, with 21 bases left in between. The CDR3 nucleotides read TGTGCCAGCAGCCAAGATGCCTGGCGGGGGCTGTACGGGACCCAGTACTTC. This encodes CASSQDAWRGLYGTQYF.

This clone was seen a few times. This rearrangement joins TRBV27 to TRBJ1-3, with D hard to call. The germline V gene has CDR1 MNHEY and CDR2 SMNVEV (reference sequence). The CDR3 sequence is 16 residues long. Trimming took off 2 bases at V and 0 bases at J, with 11 bases between the two ends. CDR3 region: CASSLEPPGSGNTIYF. The DNA of the CDR3 is TGTGCCAGCAGTTTAGAGCCGCCGGGCTCTGGAAACACCATATATTTT.

V and J are TRBV11-3 and TRBJ2-5; 8 nucleotides line up with TRBD2. From germline, CDR1 is SGHNT and CDR2 YENEEA. The CDR3 runs to 15 residues. After removal of 10 bases from V and 3 bases from J, the junction contained 13 bases not matched to a gene. CDR3: CAKPPAAGGEETQYF. CDR3 DNA sequence: TGTGCCAAACCCCCAGCGGCGGGGGGAGAAGAGACCCAGTACTTC.

This sequence joins TRBV4-2 and TRBJ1-2; 7 nucleotides match TRBD1. The CDR3 length is 13 residues. Germline lookup yields CDR1 LGHNA and CDR2 YNFKEQ. The J segment lost 7 bases and the V segment lost 8 bases, leaving 10 bases of the junction unmatched. The DNA of the CDR3 is TGTGCCAGCTCTGACAGGGATGGCTTTGGCTACACCTTC. Its protein is CASSDRDGFGYTF.

The genes are TRBV9 and TRBJ2-7; D call uncertain. V dropped 2 bases and J dropped 7 bases, with 16 bases sitting between them. Germline CDR1 reads SGDLS; CDR2 reads YYNGEE. This CDR3 is 14 amino acids long. CDR3 sequence: CASSVGATPGEQYF. The CDR3 nucleotides read TGTGCCAGCAGCGTCGGAGCCACGCCTGGGGAGCAGTACTTC.

The chain uses TRBV24-1 and TRBJ1-1, with D unclear. The CDR3 consists of 11 residues. V shed 3 bases and J shed 11 bases, with 9 bases lying between them. Germline CDR1 and CDR2: KGHDR and SFDVKD. CDR3 DNA: TGTGCCACCAGTGATGGAGTGCTTGCTTTCTTT. Translated, it gives CATSDGVLAFF.

The chain combines TRBV29-1 with TRBJ1-5, with TRBD1 identical over 9 bases. This CDR3 has 12 residues. CDR1 is SQVTM and CDR2 is ANQGSEA in the germline V gene. The trim removed 5 bases at V and 5 bases at J, leaving 1 base unmatched. This CDR3 reads CSVRTGDQPQHF. CDR3 DNA: TGCAGCGTTAGGACAGGGGATCAGCCCCAGCATTTT.

This clone was counted a single time. V usage is TRBV30 and J usage is TRBJ1-1; 7 bases agree with TRBD1. Germline V gene lookup returns CDR1 GTSNPN and CDR2 SVGIG (reference sequence). The CDR3 runs to 12 residues. V gave up 1 base and J gave up 6 bases; unmatched junction bases: 2. The CDR3 reads CAWSGDSPEAFF. The CDR3 DNA reads TGTGCCTGGAGTGGGGACAGCCCTGAAGCTTTCTTT.

The chain carries TRBV30 and TRBJ1-3; D gene uncertain. The germline V and J ends were trimmed by 0 bases and 0 bases, with 6 bases remaining between them. CDR3 length: 14 residues. CDR1 is GTSNPN, CDR2 SVGIG, per germline (reference sequence). The CDR3 region has the DNA TGTGCCTGGAGTGTGGAGGGCTCTGGAAACACCATATATTTT. Protein: CAWSVEGSGNTIYF.

This chain connects TRBV5-1 to TRBJ1-2; unclear D gene. Germline values: CDR1 SGHRS, CDR2 YFSETQ. The CDR3 is 13 amino acids. The V gene lost 0 bases and the J gene lost 3 bases, with 6 bases spanning the gap. The CDR3 here is CASSLARDYGYTF. The DNA of the CDR3 is TGCGCCAGCAGCTTGGCTCGGGACTATGGCTACACCTTC.

J is TRBJ2-7 and V is TRBV10-2, with 7 nucleotides matching TRBD2. CDR1 and CDR2 from the germline V gene are WSHSY and SAAADI. J was trimmed by 2 bases and V by 2 bases; bases with no gene match: 3. This CDR3 region has 14 residues. The CDR3 spells CASSEASGPYEQYF. The CDR3 DNA reads as TGCGCCAGCAGTGAGGCTAGCGGCCCCTACGAGCAGTACTTC.

The chain uses TRBV6-5 and TRBJ1-2; 8 bases are shared with TRBD1. The CDR3 is 14 amino acids. With 2 bases clipped from V and 7 bases from J, the junction kept 6 bases outside the gene matches. Germline assignment: CDR1 MNHEY and CDR2 SVGAGI. In nucleotides, the CDR3 is TGTGCCAGCAGTTACAGGCAGGGGGCGAGTGGCTACACCTTC. Translation gives CASSYRQGASGYTF.

This clone was counted once. The chain combines TRBV12-3 or TRBV12-4 with TRBJ1-1; no clear D. Trimming stripped 8 bases from V and 1 base from J, with 11 bases between. The CDR3 loop spans 13 amino acids. CDR3 in DNA: TGTGCCAGCGGACGGAGGAGGAACACTGAAGCTTTCTTT. Encoded protein: CASGRRRNTEAFF.

V gene TRBV28 combines with J gene TRBJ2-3; 7 bases fit TRBD1. There are 14 residues in the CDR3. Germline V gives CDR1 MDHEN, CDR2 SYDVKM. The ends lost 4 bases at V and 2 bases at J; junction bases unmatched: 3. The CDR3 sequence is CASSSTGTTDTQYF. The CDR3 DNA reads as TGTGCCAGCAGTTCGACAGGGACCACAGATACGCAGTATTTT.

The chain uses TRBV29-1 and TRBJ1-2; D is possibly TRBD1 (6 bases). There are 11 residues in the CDR3. V lost 6 bases, J lost 5 bases, and 10 bases lay in between. CDR1 and CDR2 (germline): SQVTM, ANQGSEA. The CDR3 nucleotides are TGCAGCGTGGCTGGACAGTATGGCTACACCTTC. Its protein is CSVAGQYGYTF.

The chain has TRBV11-3 and TRBJ2-5, with 16 bases matching TRBD2. This CDR3 is built from 17 residues. J was trimmed by 3 bases and V by 5 bases; bases with no gene match: 6. Germline V gives CDR1 SGHNT, CDR2 YENEEA. CDR3 region: CASSQGLAGGPEETQYF. CDR3 in DNA: TGTGCCAGCAGCCAGGGACTAGCGGGGGGGCCCGAAGAGACCCAGTACTTC. The variable domain in full, completed from reference TRBV11-3 and TRBJ2-5, reads EAGVVQSPRYKIIEKKQPVAFWCNPISGHNTLYWYLQNLGQGPELLIRYENEEAVDDSQLPKDRFSAERLKGVDSTLKIQPAELGDSAVYLCASSQGLAGGPEETQYFGPGTRLLVL.

The rearrangement joins TRBV29-1 to TRBJ2-7; TRBD1 agrees at 9 bases. The germline CDR1 and CDR2 sequences are SQVTM and ANQGSEA. V dropped 7 bases and J dropped 6; count of bases not matched to a gene: 13. This CDR3 has 14 amino acids. CDR3 DNA sequence: TGCAGCGCCTTATCAACAGGGGGCCGGAGCGAGCAGTACTTC. Residues: CSALSTGGRSEQYF.

This clone turned up a few times. The rearrangement links TRBV5-1 to TRBJ2-1; 9 bases fit TRBD2. The CDR3 runs 16 residues. V was clipped by 4 bases and J by 7 bases; unmatched bases: 12. CDR1 SGHRS and CDR2 YFSETQ come from the germline V gene. The CDR3 nucleotides read TGCGCCAGCAGCCCCGACCTAGCGGGATGGTTGAATGAGCAGTTCTTC. It codes for CASSPDLAGWLNEQFF.

The chain couples TRBV6-5 to TRBJ1-2; 7 bases are a match to TRBD1. This CDR3 has 14 residues. The V segment lost 6 bases and the J segment 3 bases; nucleotides outside the gene matches: 7. Per germline, CDR1 MNHEY and CDR2 SVGAGI. CDR3 bases: TGTGCCAGCAGCCCGATCGGGACAGACTATGGCTACACCTTC. Translating it yields CASSPIGTDYGYTF.

This clone turned up a few times. This chain uses TRBV2 with TRBJ1-1; no definite D call. With 8 bases removed from V and 0 bases from J, the gap between germline ends came to 7 bases. Germline V lookup: CDR1 SNHLY, CDR2 FYNNEI. The CDR3 runs to 12 residues. This chain's CDR3 is CASGPLNTEAFF. DNA of the CDR3: TGTGCCAGCGGGCCCTTGAACACTGAAGCTTTCTTT.

This clone was seen only a few times. The chain recombines TRBV7-9 with TRBJ1-4; D is perhaps TRBD1 (5 bases). V lost 5 bases, J lost 8 bases, and 12 bases lay in between. The CDR3 contains 13 residues. Germline CDR1 and CDR2: SEHNR and FQNEAQ (reference sequence). CDR3 nucleotide sequence: TGTGCCAGCAGCCTCAACCGGGGGGAAAAACTGTTTTTT. Translating it yields CASSLNRGEKLFF.

To note about this clone: This sample includes further DNA sequences coding for the same CDR3. The chain employs TRBV2 and TRBJ2-3; 11 nucleotides align to TRBD2. V trimming: 6 bases; J trimming: 3 bases; junction bases outside the gene matches: 2. Germline CDR1 reads SNHLY; CDR2 reads FYNNEI. The CDR3 runs 14 residues. CDR3 sequence: CASRLAGGTDTQYF. In DNA form, the CDR3 reads TGTGCCAGCAGGCTAGCGGGGGGTACAGATACGCAGTATTTT.

This sequence joins TRBV19 and TRBJ1-5; D gene ambiguous. The CDR3 is made up of 19 amino acids. V lost 5 bases, J lost 2 bases, and 25 bases lay in between. Germline assignment: CDR1 LNHDA and CDR2 SQIVND (reference sequence). The CDR3 loop reads CASSRVAGIANRGNQPQHF. The CDR3 coding sequence is TGTGCCAGTAGTCGCGTCGCCGGGATCGCCAACCGGGGCAATCAGCCCCAGCATTTT.

J is TRBJ2-6 and V is TRBV7-9; no clear D. This CDR3 region has 16 residues. Per germline, CDR1 SEHNR and CDR2 FQNEAQ (reference sequence). V shed 4 bases and J shed 2 bases, with 12 bases lying between them. DNA of the CDR3: TGTGCCAGCAGCTCCTTCGGAGAAGCTGGGGCCAACGTCCTGACTTTC. Translating gives CASSSFGEAGANVLTF.